These T cell receptor beta chains were read from a single sample in a study of Ad26.COV2.S vaccination and SARS-CoV-2 variants. The table came from immunoSEQ multiplex PCR; TCRdb's copy has only in-frame clones and leaves some out. Of about 400,000 clones in the sample, about 89% were seen once. The sample here was peripheral blood, taken in a trial of Ad26.COV2.S vaccine versus placebo. The receptors were gathered from a person aged 18-65 years who received the Ad26.COV2.S COVID-19 vaccine or a placebo. The CDR3 runs from the conserved cysteine through the conserved F or W. A D gene is named only where the DNA matches it firmly. Clone size, where shown, is once, few, many, or a class for clones that have expanded.

D gene,J gene,V gene,clone size,CDR3 DNA,CDR3 protein
NA,TRBJ1-4,TRBV28,NA,TGTGCCAGCATCCACAGAAACGTAGGAGAAAAACTGTTTTTT,CASIHRNVGEKLFF
NA,TRBJ2-7,TRBV11-1,NA,TGTGCCAGCAGCTCTGTGGGGGGAGAATCCTACGAGCAGTACTTC,CASSSVGGESYEQYF
NA,TRBJ2-1,TRBV5-1,NA,TGCGCCAGCAGCTGGGCCGGAGGGGCGAACAATGAGCAGTTCTTC,CASSWAGGANNEQFF
NA,TRBJ1-3,TRBV5-1,NA,TGCGCCAGCAGGGTATTAGGCCCTGGAAACACCATATATTTT,CASRVLGPGNTIYF
NA,TRBJ2-1,TRBV3-1/TRBV3-2,NA,TGTGCCAGCAGCCAAAGGGGGTTCAATGAGCAGTTCTTC,CASSQRGFNEQFF
NA,TRBJ2-5,TRBV5-1,NA,TGCGCCAGCAGCTTGGATGAAGGGGCTCGGGTCTGGGAGACCCAGTACTTC,CASSLDEGARVWETQYF
TRBD1,TRBJ2-1,TRBV5-1,NA,TGCGCCAGCAGCTCGGGACAGGGTGGTCCCAATGAGCAGTTCTTC,CASSSGQGGPNEQFF
NA,TRBJ2-3,TRBV6-5,NA,TGTGCCAGCAGGCGAGACGGCTCTAGCACAGATACGCAGTATTTT,CASRRDGSSTDTQYF
TRBD1,TRBJ1-6,TRBV27,few,TGTGCCAGCAGATCAGAGGGACAGGGGGCTGGGTCACCCCTCCACTTT,CASRSEGQGAGSPLHF
TRBD2,TRBJ2-1,TRBV5-4,NA,TGTGCCAGCAGCGCTACCGGGACTAGGGTATACAATGAGCAGTTCTTC,CASSATGTRVYNEQFF
NA,TRBJ2-2,TRBV27,NA,TGTGCCAGCAGTTTGACTGCGAACACCGGGGAGCTGTTTTTT,CASSLTANTGELFF
TRBD2,TRBJ2-1,TRBV5-1,NA,TGCGCCAGCAGCTTGGATGGTCTCGCGGGAGGATGGAATGAGCAGTTCTTC,CASSLDGLAGGWNEQFF
TRBD1,TRBJ2-7,TRBV9,NA,TGTGCCAGCAGCGTAGGGACAGGGTATGGGGCCTTGTACGAGCAGTACTTC,CASSVGTGYGALYEQYF
NA,TRBJ1-4,TRBV29-1,NA,TGCAGCATAAGGGGAGGTAATGAAAAACTGTTTTTT,CSIRGGNEKLFF
NA,TRBJ2-3,TRBV28,NA,TGTGCCAGCTGGGGGACAGATACGCAGTATTTT,CASWGTDTQYF
TRBD1,TRBJ2-7,TRBV7-8,NA,TGTGCCAGCAGTCGCCGGGACAGGGGCGGAGAGCAGTACTTC,CASSRRDRGGEQYF
NA,TRBJ1-2,TRBV5-4,NA,TGTGCCAGCAGCAGACCCCGGAGTGGCTACACCTTC,CASSRPRSGYTF
NA,TRBJ2-7,TRBV6-5,NA,TGTGCCAGCAGTCCGGACGGCCGAACCTACGAGCAGTACTTC,CASSPDGRTYEQYF
NA,TRBJ1-5,TRBV5-6,NA,TGTGCCAGCAGCTTCTGGGACCGCAATCAGCCCCAGCATTTT,CASSFWDRNQPQHF